The subject of this entry is one T cell receptor (beta chain). Its antigen is currently unknown. These data come from a study of T cell responses to AZD1222 COVID-19 vaccine. Study results and caveats: Donors, mostly white British, included more females; clonal diversity was possibly underestimated.

J lost 0 bases, V lost 1 base, and 9 bases had no gene match. This CDR3 is 19 amino acids long. Germline V gene data show CDR1 as MNHEY and CDR2 as SVGEGT. Repertoires were generated with immunoSEQ multiplex PCR, while TCRdb's copy carries only in-frame clones and drops some. The table shows some 150,000 clones, with around nine tenths occurring only once. This TCR derives from an adult who had recovered from COVID-19. Here the sequenced sample was peripheral blood, taken after recovery from COVID-19. This rearrangement joins TRBV6-2 or TRBV6-3 to TRBJ1-6; 7 bases are a match to TRBD1. CDR3 DNA: TGTGCCAGCAGTTACTGGAGGGGACAGAGGAGCTCCTATAATTCACCCCTCCACTTT. It specifies CASSYWRGQRSSYNSPLHF.